The 27 T cell receptor beta chains presented below share a single source sample, sequenced in a study of blood T cell repertoires in COVID-19. This table comes from immunoSEQ multiplex PCR, and its TCRdb copy is limited to in-frame clones, with some not included. The sample includes almost 500,000 clones, approximately 86% seen only once; the top ten take 7% to 10%. The sequencing input was PBMCs or T cells enriched from blood (not recorded which). These receptors came from a woman aged 60-70 years who had recovered from COVID-19.

J is TRBJ1-2 and V is TRBV9; D unclear. The V end lost 4 bases, the J end lost 0 bases, and 4 bases lay between the germline ends. Per germline, CDR1 SGDLS and CDR2 YYNGEE. The length of the CDR3 is 12 residues. The CDR3 nucleotides read TGTGCCAGCAGCCAGTCTAACTATGGCTACACCTTC. This sequence encodes CASSQSNYGYTF.

The chain carries TRBV2 and TRBJ1-2; 9 positions agree with TRBD1. There are 14 residues in the CDR3. The V gene end was trimmed by 7 bases and the J gene end by 6 bases; junction bases not matched to a gene: 9. Looked up from germline, CDR1 is SNHLY and CDR2 is FYNNEI. The CDR3 DNA reads TGTGCCAGCAACCTCCTGGGACAGGGAAATGGCTACACCTTC. Its translation is CASNLLGQGNGYTF.

This clone was counted a few times. This sequence joins TRBV10-2 and TRBJ1-5, with a tentative D call TRBD1 (5 bases). V gave up 10 bases and J gave up 1 base, with 11 bases separating them. Germline values: CDR1 WSHSY, CDR2 SAAADI. This CDR3 contains 13 residues. For the CDR3, the DNA is TGCGCCACACAGGAAGCAAGCAATCAGCCCCAGCATTTT. This gives the protein CATQEASNQPQHF.

V usage is TRBV21-1 and J usage is TRBJ2-7; the D call TRBD2 from the table was never checked on the DNA. TRBV21-1 is recorded as a pseudogene. The CDR3 spans 17 residues. CDR3 sequence: CASSTIGEAVGSYEQYF. CDR3 DNA: TGTGCCAGCAGCACCATAGGAGAGGCGGTGGGCTCCTACGAGCAGTACTTC.

This clone showed up just a few times. This chain's CDR3 is CASSLAGRVLETQYF. The CDR3 DNA reads as TGTGCCAGCAGCTTAGCGGGCAGGGTATTGGAGACCCAGTACTTC. The V and J genes are TRBV11-2 and TRBJ2-5; possible D gene TRBD1, 5 bases. CDR1 is SGHAT, CDR2 FQNNGV, per germline. Trimming shortened V by 1 base and J by 5 bases, and 14 bases separated the two germline ends. The CDR3 is 15 amino acids.

A few counts support this clone. The chain is built from TRBV11-2 and TRBJ1-4; D is possibly TRBD1 (5 bases). V lost 5 bases to trimming and J lost 10 bases, with 20 bases between them. This CDR3 region has 15 residues. Looked up from germline, CDR1 is SGHAT and CDR2 is FQNNGV. CDR3 sequence (DNA): TGTGCCAGCAGCCCCCCGAGGGGAGGCCTAAGAAAACTGTTTTTT. It translates to CASSPPRGGLRKLFF.

This clone has just a few counts. This chain connects TRBV27 to TRBJ1-1; a weak D match, TRBD1 (5 bases). This CDR3 has 14 residues. The germline V gene has CDR1 MNHEY and CDR2 SMNVEV (reference sequence). Trimming stripped 6 bases from V and 7 bases from J, with 18 bases between. CDR3 in amino acids: CASSPGGGYLEAFF. The CDR3, as DNA: TGTGCCAGCAGCCCGGGGGGAGGGTACCTTGAAGCTTTCTTT.

In its sample, this clone was seen a few times. The chain uses TRBV6-5 and TRBJ1-5, with 8 positions matching TRBD1. CDR1 is MNHEY, CDR2 SVGAGI, per germline. This CDR3 is built from 14 residues. Trimming cost V 6 bases and J 6 bases; bases outside gene matches: 7. The CDR3 region has the DNA TGTGCCAGCAGATTGGACAGGGCGAGTCAGCCCCAGCATTTT. It specifies CASRLDRASQPQHF.

The chain employs TRBV24-1 and TRBJ1-2, with a tentative D call TRBD1 (5 bases). V dropped 5 bases and J dropped 5 bases, with 11 bases sitting between them. This CDR3 region has 13 residues. The V gene's germline CDR1 is KGHDR and CDR2 SFDVKD. The CDR3 DNA reads TGTGCCACCAGTGGCGGGACCGCGTATGGCTACACCTTC. Translation: CATSGGTAYGYTF.

Regarding this clone: Compared with germline, one end of the junction differs, possibly owing to a read error. This chain joins TRBV7-7 and TRBJ2-2, with TRBD1 matching over 7 bases. Germline assignment: CDR1 SSHAT and CDR2 FNYEAQ (reference sequence). This CDR3 spans 14 amino acids. The CDR3 DNA reads TGTGCTAGCAGCTTAGGGGGCATTACCGGGGAGCTGTTTTTT. This sequence encodes CASSLGGITGELFF. Combining the CDR3 with reference TRBV7-7 and TRBJ2-2 gives the whole variable domain GAGVSQSPRYKVTKRGQDVTLRCDPISSHATLYWYQQALGQGPEFLTYFNYEAQPDKSGLPSDRFSAERPEGSISTLTIQRTEQRDSAMYRCASSLGGITGELFFGEGSRLTVL.

The J gene is TRBJ1-1, the V gene TRBV6-5; 7 nucleotides line up with TRBD1. This CDR3 contains 12 residues. V gave up 4 bases and J gave up 8 bases; unmatched junction bases: 4. In germline, CDR1 is MNHEY, CDR2 SVGAGI. CDR3 amino acids: CASSFQGGEAFF. The CDR3 region has the DNA TGTGCCAGCAGTTTCCAAGGGGGCGAAGCTTTCTTT.

The V call is TRBV6-5, the J call TRBJ1-2; 8 nucleotides match TRBD1. The CDR3 totals 16 residues. CDR1 and CDR2 (germline): MNHEY, SVGAGI. The J segment lost 4 bases and the V segment lost 2 bases, leaving 9 bases of the junction unmatched. CDR3: CASSYEGTGEFYGYTF. In nucleotides, the CDR3 is TGTGCCAGCAGTTACGAGGGGACAGGCGAATTCTATGGCTACACCTTC.

The chain employs TRBV24-1 and TRBJ1-1; 10 bases line up with TRBD1. CDR1 is KGHDR and CDR2 is SFDVKD in the germline V gene. This CDR3 has 15 amino acids. J lost 6 bases, V lost 7 bases, and 10 bases had no gene match. CDR3 bases: TGTGCCACCAGAAGGACAGGGGGGAGTAACGCTGAAGCTTTCTTT. This codes for CATRRTGGSNAEAFF.

The chain joins TRBV4-2 to TRBJ1-4; D uncertain. V lost 0 bases, J lost 6 bases, and 14 bases lay in between. Germline-derived CDR1 and CDR2 are LGHNA and YNFKEQ. The CDR3 has 16 residues. CDR3 sequence: CASSQDLRREDEKLFF. Here the CDR3 DNA reads TGTGCCAGCAGCCAAGATCTTAGGAGGGAAGATGAAAAACTGTTTTTT.

The chain is built from TRBV7-9 and TRBJ1-5; D gene unclear. The CDR3 runs 15 residues. Germline V lookup: CDR1 SEHNR, CDR2 FQNEAQ (reference sequence). The V and J ends lost 8 bases and 4 bases respectively, with 18 bases between them. The CDR3 reads CASARQEVPNQPQHF. The CDR3 DNA sequence: TGTGCCAGCGCCCGTCAAGAGGTTCCGAATCAGCCCCAGCATTTT.

V is TRBV15 and J is TRBJ1-6; a weak D match, TRBD1 (5 bases). V lost 0 bases and J 13 bases, leaving 16 bases between the germline ends. This CDR3 contains 15 residues. The germline V gene has CDR1 LNHNV and CDR2 YYDKDF (reference sequence). DNA for the CDR3: TGTGCCACCAGCAGAGATCTCGGGGGAATGGGGCCCCTCCACTTT. The encoded protein is CATSRDLGGMGPLHF. Full variable domain (remainder filled in from reference TRBV15 and TRBJ1-6): DAMVIQNPRYQVTQFGKPVTLSCSQTLNHNVMYWYQQKSSQAPKLLFHYYDKDFNNEADTPDNFQSRRPNTSFCFLDIRSPGLGDTAMYLCATSRDLGGMGPLHFGNGTRLTVT.

This chain joins TRBV19 and TRBJ2-1, with TRBD2 matching 10 bases. Germline CDR1 LNHDA, CDR2 SQIVND (reference sequence). J gave up 8 bases and V 4 bases, and 5 bases lay outside the gene matches. There are 14 residues in the CDR3. CDR3 bases: TGTGCCAGTAGTAACCTAGCGGGGGTTGATGAGCAGTTCTTC. Its protein product is CASSNLAGVDEQFF.

V gene TRBV13 combines with J gene TRBJ2-1; 8 nucleotides align to TRBD2. In germline, CDR1 is PRHDT, CDR2 FYEKMQ (reference sequence). After removal of 6 bases from V and 5 bases from J, the junction contained 9 bases not matched to a gene. This CDR3 region has 15 residues. As DNA, the CDR3 is TGTGCCAGCAGTCGTCCGGGGGGGTCCCACAATGAGCAGTTCTTC. Protein: CASSRPGGSHNEQFF.

V and J are TRBV9 and TRBJ1-2; no definite D call. Germline V CDR1 and CDR2: SGDLS, YYNGEE. The CDR3 has 16 amino acids. V dropped 3 bases and J dropped 2 bases, with 17 bases sitting between them. For the CDR3, the DNA is TGTGCCAGCAGCGCCCTGGTACCACGGAGGAACTATGGCTACACCTTC. This encodes CASSALVPRRNYGYTF.

The V gene is TRBV30, the J gene TRBJ1-2, with TRBD1 matching over 8 bases. The CDR3 is made up of 16 amino acids. Per the germline V gene, CDR1 is GTSNPN and CDR2 is SVGIG (reference sequence). Trimming removed 4 bases from V and 4 bases from J; junction bases left unmatched: 14. The CDR3 reads CAWTPSWGQALYGYTF. CDR3 in DNA: TGTGCCTGGACCCCCTCATGGGGACAGGCCCTCTATGGCTACACCTTC.

The chain has TRBV12-5 and TRBJ1-1; D is unresolved. Germline CDR1 LGHNT, CDR2 FRNRAP. CDR3 size: 15 residues. With 0 bases removed from V and 1 base from J, the gap between germline ends came to 9 bases. CDR3 nucleotide sequence: TGTGCTAGTGGTTTGGTACTCGGGGAGAACACTGAAGCTTTCTTT. This sequence encodes CASGLVLGENTEAFF.

The gene calls are TRBV28 and TRBJ2-1; 8 nucleotides align to TRBD1. Losses at the gene ends were 8 bases for V and 9 bases for J; bases not matched to a gene: 12. In germline, CDR1 is MDHEN, CDR2 SYDVKM. The CDR3 has 14 amino acids. This CDR3 reads CASLIGQGKGEQFF. The CDR3 DNA reads as TGTGCCAGCTTAATCGGACAGGGTAAAGGTGAGCAGTTCTTC.

This rearrangement joins TRBV2 to TRBJ1-5; TRBD1 matches at 9 bases. Trimming removed 7 bases from V and 7 bases from J; junction bases left unmatched: 8. The CDR3 has 14 residues. CDR1 is SNHLY and CDR2 is FYNNEI in the germline V gene. CDR3 in amino acids: CASTTGTGQQPQHF. The CDR3 bases are TGTGCCAGCACGACGGGGACAGGGCAACAGCCCCAGCATTTT. Looking up the rest from reference TRBV2 and TRBJ1-5 gives the full variable domain: EPEVTQTPSHQVTQMGQEVILRCVPISNHLYFYWYRQILGQKVEFLVSFYNNEISEKSEIFDDQFSVERPDGSNFTLKIRSTKLEDSAMYFCASTTGTGQQPQHFGDGTRLSIL.

This clone appeared a single time. Other DNA sequences from this sample encode an identical CDR3 as well. This chain joins TRBV5-1 and TRBJ1-1; 8 bases line up with TRBD1. Germline V gene lookup returns CDR1 SGHRS and CDR2 YFSETQ. J gave up 1 base and V 4 bases, and 6 bases lay outside the gene matches. The CDR3 is 15 amino acids. The CDR3 DNA reads as TGCGCCAGCAGCAGCTCCGGGACAGGGAACACTGAAGCTTTCTTT. Amino acids: CASSSSGTGNTEAFF. Filled out from reference TRBV5-1 and TRBJ1-1, the complete variable domain reads KAGVTQTPRYLIKTRGQQVTLSCSPISGHRSVSWYQQTPGQGLQFLFEYFSETQRNKGNFPGRFSGRQFSNSRSEMNVSTLELGDSALYLCASSSSGTGNTEAFFGQGTRLTVV.

This clone was found once. The chain joins TRBV19 to TRBJ1-2, with 7 bases fitting TRBD1. Unmatched junction bases numbered 4, after V lost 7 bases and J lost 2 bases. This CDR3 contains 13 residues. Per the germline V gene, CDR1 is LNHDA and CDR2 is SQIVND (reference sequence). The chain's CDR3 is CASTTTGNYGYTF. In nucleotides, the CDR3 is TGTGCCAGTACCACGACAGGGAACTATGGCTACACCTTC.

This sequence joins TRBV18 and TRBJ2-7; TRBD1 matches 9 bases. The V gene's germline CDR1 is KGHSH and CDR2 LQKENI. The CDR3 runs to 14 residues. V was pared by 2 bases and J by 7 bases, with 6 bases of the junction left unmatched. CDR3 amino acids: CASSPGQGLGEQYV. The DNA for the CDR3 is TGTGCCAGCTCACCAGGACAGGGGTTGGGGGAGCAGTACGTC.

This sequence joins TRBV18 and TRBJ2-5, with 9 positions matching TRBD1. CDR1 and CDR2 from the germline V gene are KGHSH and LQKENI. The CDR3 has 16 residues. J gave up 1 base and V 4 bases, and 7 bases lay outside the gene matches. CDR3 sequence reads: CASSQLQGALQETQYF. CDR3 DNA sequence: TGTGCCAGCTCACAGTTACAGGGGGCGCTCCAAGAGACCCAGTACTTC.